This passage covers 26 T cell receptor beta chains from one sample sequenced in a study of early T cells in non-severe SARS-CoV-2 infection. TCRdb re-derived calls from the 5' RACE reads in MiXCR, one entry per CDR3 protein. The sample gives 70,000 or so distinct CDR3 sequences, roughly an eighth of which show up once; about an eighth is in the top ten. The sample was whole blood. The receptors were sampled from an adult who was a healthcare worker with PCR-confirmed SARS-CoV-2 infection or an uninfected control (not recorded which).

This clonotype was detected ten times or more. The chain joins TRBV9 to TRBJ2-3; 11 bases map to TRBD2. Germline CDR1 and CDR2: SGDLS and YYNGEE. The CDR3 has 16 residues. Germline trimming cut 0 bases from V and 8 bases from J; bases unmatched to any gene: 8. The CDR3 protein is CASSVGASGGILTQYF. The CDR3, as DNA: TGTGCCAGCAGCGTAGGGGCTAGCGGGGGGATCCTTACGCAGTATTTT.

The chain has TRBV25-1 and TRBJ2-7, with no clear D. The V end lost 1 base, the J end lost 2 bases, and 12 bases lay between the germline ends. From germline, CDR1 is MGHDK and CDR2 SYGVNS. The CDR3 loop spans 15 amino acids. DNA for the CDR3: TGTGCCAGCAGTGAATCCACGTCTTTAACCTACGAGCAGTACTTC. Residues: CASSESTSLTYEQYF.

This clonotype was detected only a few times. The chain employs TRBV18 and TRBJ2-1; 13 nucleotides align to TRBD2. Per the germline V gene, CDR1 is KGHSH and CDR2 is LQKENI. V lost 3 bases to trimming and J lost 8 bases; unmatched junction nucleotides: 13. This CDR3 region has 18 residues. CDR3 loop: CASSPYPGTSGDMYEQFF. In nucleotides, the CDR3 is TGTGCCAGCTCACCTTACCCCGGGACTAGCGGGGATATGTATGAGCAGTTCTTC.

This clonotype has a handful of counts. This CDR3 reads CASSEAWGPQETQYF. The CDR3 DNA is TGTGCCAGCAGTGAAGCCTGGGGGCCCCAAGAGACCCAGTACTTC. The chain carries TRBV6-1 and TRBJ2-5, with a tentative D call TRBD1 (6 bases). V gave up 0 bases and J gave up 1 base, with 9 bases separating them. CDR1 and CDR2 (germline): MNHNS, SASEGT. The CDR3 spans 15 residues.

This chain links TRBV6-5 with TRBJ1-6; D remains unclear. Looked up from germline, CDR1 is MNHEY and CDR2 is SVGAGI. Trimming removed 3 bases from V and 0 bases from J, with 9 bases in between. The CDR3 is made up of 16 amino acids. CDR3: CASSYYLSSYNSPLHF. In DNA form, the CDR3 reads TGTGCCAGCAGTTATTACTTGAGCTCCTATAATTCACCCCTCCACTTT.

The chain has TRBV12-3 or TRBV12-4 and TRBJ2-2; TRBD1 matches 7 bases. This CDR3 is 14 amino acids long. The V segment lost 6 bases and the J segment 4 bases; nucleotides outside the gene matches: 5. CDR3 bases: TGTGCCAGCAGGAGGACAGGACGCACCGGGGAGCTGTTTTTT. It codes for CASRRTGRTGELFF.

This sequence joins TRBV7-9 and TRBJ1-1, with D uncertain. CDR1 and CDR2 (germline): SEHNR, FQNEAQ (reference sequence). V lost 5 bases, J lost 7 bases, and 14 bases lay in between. The CDR3 has 13 residues. CDR3 DNA: TGTGCCAGCAGCCCGACCCCCGGGATTGAAGCTTTCTTT. Translated: CASSPTPGIEAFF.

The chain has TRBV19 and TRBJ2-5; 10 bases line up with TRBD1. CDR1 LNHDA and CDR2 SQIVND come from the germline V gene (reference sequence). V was clipped by 8 bases and J by 5 bases; unmatched bases: 5. CDR3 length: 13 amino acids. The CDR3 bases are TGTGCCAGTGGACAGGGGGTCGTTGAGACCCAGTACTTC. Its protein product is CASGQGVVETQYF.

This sequence joins TRBV20-1 and TRBJ2-7; D perhaps matches TRBD1 (5 bases). V lost 5 bases and J lost 3, with 17 bases in between. The CDR3 contains 14 residues. Germline V lookup: CDR1 DFQATT, CDR2 SNEGSKA (reference sequence). The CDR3 sequence is CSAARAILDYEQYF. As DNA, the CDR3 is TGCAGTGCTGCCAGGGCAATCCTTGACTACGAGCAGTACTTC.

This chain uses TRBV29-1 with TRBJ1-2; D is possibly TRBD1 (5 bases). The CDR3 totals 12 residues. From germline, CDR1 is SQVTM and CDR2 ANQGSEA. Between the trimmed V and J ends, which lost 4 bases and 4 bases, there was a span of 10 bases. As DNA, the CDR3 is TGCAGCGTTGGGGGCAGCCTCTATGGCTACACCTTC. It translates to CSVGGSLYGYTF. Full variable domain (missing parts from reference TRBV29-1 and TRBJ1-2): SAVISQKPSRDICQRGTSLTIQCQVDSQVTMMFWYRQQPGQSLTLIATANQGSEATYESGFVIDKFPISRPNLTFSTLTVSNMSPEDSSIYLCSVGGSLYGYTFGSGTRLTVV.

This clonotype has just a few counts. The CDR3 coding sequence is TGCAGTGCTAGAGAGGGGACCTCTACCTTC. Protein sequence: CSAREGTSTF. This sequence joins TRBV20-1 and TRBJ1-2; a weak D match, TRBD1 (5 bases). V lost 0 bases to trimming and J lost 14 bases, with 10 bases between them. Germline V gives CDR1 DFQATT, CDR2 SNEGSKA (reference sequence). This CDR3 is 10 amino acids long.

This clonotype was observed a few times. The chain employs TRBV28 and TRBJ2-7; TRBD1 aligns across 10 bases. Germline V gene sequence: CDR1 MDHEN, CDR2 SYDVKM. The CDR3 has 13 residues. J lost 6 bases, V lost 6 bases, and 5 bases had no gene match. CDR3 in amino acids: CASRPTGGGEQYF. For the CDR3, the DNA is TGTGCCAGCAGGCCGACAGGGGGCGGCGAGCAGTACTTC.

The rearrangement links TRBV6-2 or TRBV6-3 to TRBJ1-5; D remains ambiguous. The CDR3 is made up of 16 amino acids. V was cut by 0 bases and J by 0 bases, with 9 bases left in between. In germline, CDR1 is MNHEY, CDR2 SVGEGT. Here the CDR3 reads CASSYSDALSNQPQHF. CDR3 DNA: TGTGCCAGCAGTTACTCTGACGCACTTAGCAATCAGCCCCAGCATTTT.

This clonotype came up many times. The chain joins TRBV28 to TRBJ2-7; D is ambiguous. CDR1 MDHEN and CDR2 SYDVKM come from the germline V gene. The CDR3 contains 11 residues. Deletions cut 5 bases from V and 2 bases from J, with 4 bases between. CDR3: CASSLTYEQYF. In DNA, the CDR3 is TGTGCCAGCAGTCTCACCTACGAGCAGTACTTC.

This rearrangement joins TRBV3-1 to TRBJ1-6, with a possible D match to TRBD1 (5 bases). The CDR3 is made up of 16 amino acids. Per the germline V gene, CDR1 is LGHDT and CDR2 is YNNKEL (reference sequence). V lost 1 base and J lost 0, with 7 bases in between. CDR3 DNA sequence: TGTGCCAGCAGCCAAGGGGGGGGCTCCTATAATTCACCCCTCCACTTT. Its translation: CASSQGGGSYNSPLHF.

The chain carries TRBV28 and TRBJ2-7; 7 bases map to TRBD1. Trimming at V came to 7 bases and at J to 2 bases, leaving 5 bases not matched to a gene. The germline V gene has CDR1 MDHEN and CDR2 SYDVKM. The CDR3 is made up of 13 amino acids. The CDR3 coding sequence is TGTGCCAGCACCCCTGGACAGGCCTACGAGCAGTACTTC. Translation: CASTPGQAYEQYF.

This clonotype was counted at least ten times. The CDR3 coding sequence is TGCAGCGTAACAAGGTCGGCCAACGAGCAGTACTTC. It yields the protein CSVTRSANEQYF. This chain links TRBV29-1 with TRBJ2-7; D is uncertain. The CDR3 runs to 12 residues. Germline CDR1 is SQVTM and CDR2 is ANQGSEA. Trimming removed 6 bases from V and 5 bases from J, with 14 bases in between.

Written as DNA, the CDR3 is TGCGCCAGCAGCCAAGCAATGACAGGGGAATATGGCTACACCTTC. Its translation is CASSQAMTGEYGYTF. The chain is built from TRBV4-3 and TRBJ1-2; 8 bases match TRBD1. This CDR3 comprises 15 residues. V trimming: 1 base; J trimming: 5 bases; junction bases outside the gene matches: 6. CDR1 LGHNA and CDR2 YSLEER come from the germline V gene.

The V gene is TRBV7-9, the J gene TRBJ1-5; TRBD1 aligns across 7 bases. Germline CDR1 reads SEHNR; CDR2 reads FQNEAQ (reference sequence). With V trimmed by 5 bases and J by 2 bases, 9 bases remained unmatched. The CDR3 sequence is 16 residues long. The CDR3 spells CASSPGQPGGNQPQHF. CDR3 DNA sequence: TGTGCCAGCAGCCCGGGACAGCCCGGCGGCAATCAGCCCCAGCATTTT.

The sample holds many counts of this clonotype. The chain carries TRBV4-3 and TRBJ1-6; 9 positions match TRBD1. The germline CDR1 and CDR2 sequences are LGHNA and YSLEER. This CDR3 region has 17 residues. The J segment lost 7 bases and the V segment lost 4 bases, leaving 11 bases of the junction unmatched. In DNA form, the CDR3 reads TGCGCCAGCAGCCCCTCAATCCCGGGACAGGGAAATTCACCCCTCCACTTT. This encodes CASSPSIPGQGNSPLHF.

This clonotype has more than one count but fewer than ten. The chain combines TRBV20-1 with TRBJ2-1; D ambiguous. The V end lost 3 bases, the J end lost 8 bases, and 5 bases lay between the germline ends. From germline, CDR1 is DFQATT and CDR2 SNEGSKA (reference sequence). CDR3 length: 10 amino acids. The CDR3 DNA is TGCAGTGCTAGGTCCGATGAGCAGTTCTTC. Translating gives CSARSDEQFF.

This clonotype has ten or more counts. The V call is TRBV28, the J call TRBJ1-6; D is possibly TRBD1 (5 bases). The CDR3 has 14 amino acids. The V and J ends lost 3 bases and 10 bases respectively, with 13 bases between them. Germline V CDR1 and CDR2: MDHEN, SYDVKM. CDR3 amino acids: CASSFLTDRSPLHF. CDR3 DNA sequence: TGTGCCAGCAGTTTCCTGACAGATCGATCACCCCTCCACTTT.

This clonotype has at least ten counts. The V call is TRBV29-1, the J call TRBJ2-1; D is unresolved. This CDR3 comprises 11 residues. The V end was cut by 4 bases, the J end by 5 bases, with 6 bases between. Germline CDR1 SQVTM, CDR2 ANQGSEA. CDR3 amino acids: CSVVTDNEQFF. In DNA, the CDR3 is TGCAGCGTTGTAACCGACAATGAGCAGTTCTTC.

This chain uses TRBV7-3 with TRBJ2-3; D is possibly TRBD1 or TRBD2 (6 bases each). V was pared by 8 bases and J by 5 bases, with 14 bases between. The CDR3 sequence is 13 residues long. The germline V gene encodes CDR1 SGHTA and CDR2 FQGTGA. CDR3 DNA: TGTGCCAGCGGTACGGGGGCAGGAGATACGCAGTATTTT. It is translated as CASGTGAGDTQYF.

There are a few counts of this clonotype. This sequence joins TRBV10-3 and TRBJ2-3; TRBD1 aligns across 7 bases. Germline V gives CDR1 ENHRY, CDR2 SYGVKD. This CDR3 comprises 15 residues. V shed 4 bases, J shed 1 base, and the junction held 5 bases outside the gene matches. CDR3 sequence (DNA): TGTGCCATCAGTGGAGGGGGCCGGGGCACAGATACGCAGTATTTT. This encodes CAISGGGRGTDTQYF.

This clonotype was counted only a few times. This rearrangement joins TRBV19 to TRBJ2-4; D may be TRBD1 (5 bases). The length of the CDR3 is 13 residues. The germline V gene encodes CDR1 LNHDA and CDR2 SQIVND (reference sequence). V lost 10 bases, J lost 0 bases, and 10 bases lay in between. In nucleotides, the CDR3 is TGTGCCACTTCGACAGTAGCCAAAAACATTCAGTACTTC. Its protein product is CATSTVAKNIQYF.